The clone carrying this T cell receptor beta chain was observed at least ten times. A multiplex PCR was run with 60 Vbeta primers and 13 Jbeta primers. Sequencing used immunoSEQ multiplex PCR; TCRdb keeps in-frame clones, though not all of them. The sample has 170,000 or so clones; just under 80% are singletons. These data come from a study of cytomegalovirus exposure and HLA in healthy donors. In germline, CDR1 is MNHEY, CDR2 SVGAGI. Trimming pared 4 bases from V and 7 bases from J, leaving 11 bases between. The CDR3 loop spans 12 amino acids. Everyone who donated was a healthy bone marrow donor. This rearrangement joins TRBV6-5 to TRBJ2-7; D uncertain. The sequence derives from a woman aged 50 to 60 in good health and CMV-seropositive. The sample comprised PBMCs. The DNA for the CDR3 is TGTGCCAGCAGTTCTGGCTTGTCAGAGCAGTACTTC. Translation: CASSSGLSEQYF.